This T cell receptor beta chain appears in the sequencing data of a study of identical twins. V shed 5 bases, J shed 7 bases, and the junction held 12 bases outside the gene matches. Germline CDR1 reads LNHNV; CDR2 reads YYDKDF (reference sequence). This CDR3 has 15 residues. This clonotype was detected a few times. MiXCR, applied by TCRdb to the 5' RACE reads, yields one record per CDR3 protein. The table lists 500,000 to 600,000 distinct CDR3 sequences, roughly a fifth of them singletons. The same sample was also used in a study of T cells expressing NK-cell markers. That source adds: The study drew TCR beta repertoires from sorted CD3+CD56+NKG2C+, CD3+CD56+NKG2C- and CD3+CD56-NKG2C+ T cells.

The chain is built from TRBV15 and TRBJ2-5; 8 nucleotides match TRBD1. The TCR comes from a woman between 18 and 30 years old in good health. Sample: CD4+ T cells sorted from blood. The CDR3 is CATSLDRERFGTQYF. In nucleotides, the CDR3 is TGTGCCACCAGCTTGGACAGGGAACGATTTGGGACCCAGTACTTC.